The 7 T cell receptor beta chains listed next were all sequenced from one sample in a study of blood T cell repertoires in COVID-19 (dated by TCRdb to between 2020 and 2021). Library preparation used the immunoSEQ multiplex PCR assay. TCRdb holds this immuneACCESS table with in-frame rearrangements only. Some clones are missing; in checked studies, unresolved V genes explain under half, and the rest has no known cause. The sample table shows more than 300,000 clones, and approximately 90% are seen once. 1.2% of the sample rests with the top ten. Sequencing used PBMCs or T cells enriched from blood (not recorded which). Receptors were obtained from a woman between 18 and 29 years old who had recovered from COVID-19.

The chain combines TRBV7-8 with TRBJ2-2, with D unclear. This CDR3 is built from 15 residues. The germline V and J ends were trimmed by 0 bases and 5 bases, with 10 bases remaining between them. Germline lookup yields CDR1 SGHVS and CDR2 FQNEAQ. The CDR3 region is CASSLAVSSTGELFF. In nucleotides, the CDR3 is TGTGCCAGCAGCTTAGCCGTTAGTTCGACCGGGGAGCTGTTTTTT.

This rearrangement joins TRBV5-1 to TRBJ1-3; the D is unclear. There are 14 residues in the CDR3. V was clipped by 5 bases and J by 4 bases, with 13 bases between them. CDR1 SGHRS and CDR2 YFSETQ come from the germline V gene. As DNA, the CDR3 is TGCGCCAGCAGTCTCGGGGTGGACGGAAACACCATATATTTT. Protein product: CASSLGVDGNTIYF.

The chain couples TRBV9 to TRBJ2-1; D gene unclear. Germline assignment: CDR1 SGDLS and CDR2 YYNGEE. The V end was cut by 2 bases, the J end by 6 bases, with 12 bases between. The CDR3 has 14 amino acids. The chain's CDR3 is CASSVAPRSNEQFF. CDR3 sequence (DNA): TGTGCCAGCAGCGTGGCCCCTAGGTCCAATGAGCAGTTCTTC.

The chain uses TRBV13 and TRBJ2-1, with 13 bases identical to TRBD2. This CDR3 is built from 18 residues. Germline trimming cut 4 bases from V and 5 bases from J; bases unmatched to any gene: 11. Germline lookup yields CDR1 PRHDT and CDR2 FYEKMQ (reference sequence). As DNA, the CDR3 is TGTGCCAGCAGCTCAGAACCCACTAGCGGGGGGGCAGACAATGAGCAGTTCTTC. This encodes CASSSEPTSGGADNEQFF.

This CDR3 reads CAWSVTENTEAFF. The CDR3 DNA reads as TGTGCCTGGAGTGTTACAGAGAACACTGAAGCTTTCTTT. The chain has TRBV30 and TRBJ1-1; no firm D call. Germline V gene lookup returns CDR1 GTSNPN and CDR2 SVGIG (reference sequence). Trimming left V 0 bases short and J 1 base short, with 6 bases between. The CDR3 contains 13 residues.

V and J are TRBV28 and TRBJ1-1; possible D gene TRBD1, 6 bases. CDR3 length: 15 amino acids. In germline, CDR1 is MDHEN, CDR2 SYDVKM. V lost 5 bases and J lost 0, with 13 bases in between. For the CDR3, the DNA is TGTGCCAGCAGTGAGGACAGCGCCCTGAACACTGAAGCTTTCTTT. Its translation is CASSEDSALNTEAFF.

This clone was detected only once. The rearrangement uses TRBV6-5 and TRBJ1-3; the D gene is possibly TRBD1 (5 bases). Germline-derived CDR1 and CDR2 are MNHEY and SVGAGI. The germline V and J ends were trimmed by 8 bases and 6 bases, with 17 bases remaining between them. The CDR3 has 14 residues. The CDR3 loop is CASVGDSPVNTIYF. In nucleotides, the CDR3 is TGTGCCAGCGTCGGGGACTCTCCAGTAAACACCATATATTTT.